What follows is one T cell receptor beta chain and its context. This clonotype came up a few times. The antigen this receptor binds is unknown. Nothing much larger sits one base from this clone, and base qualities are not available. From its cysteine to its phenylalanine, the CDR3 spans 14 amino acids. The only DNA kept is the CDR3, 42 bases in frame from the first base. The V end loses 3 bases and the J end loses 4 bases, and a stretch of 12 bases separates them. CDR1 and CDR2, per the germline V gene, are SGHTA and FQGNSA. This entry belongs to a study of T cells after yellow fever vaccination (dated by TCRdb to about 2019). Background on the whole study: Libraries from fractions with low cell numbers were prepared with the SMART-Seq v4 Ultra Low Input RNA kit. To track T-cell clones before and after primary and booster YFV17D yellow fever vaccination, bulk TCR alpha and beta repertoires were sequenced longitudinally. Two healthy male donors, one aged 18 to 30 and one aged 30 to 40 years, made up the cohort. Blood samples were taken at several timepoints before and after primary and secondary immunization, and bulk PBMC replicates and cell subsets were isolated. What the authors observed across the whole study: A small fraction of clonotypes showed up in both the CD4 and CD8 compartments, probably as a result of convergent recombination. After the booster, most clones that had expanded after primary vaccination were detected again (around 95% of CD4 and roughly nine tenths of CD8), suggesting broad maintenance of memory. Compared with the primary T-cell response, the secondary T-cell response was weaker but faster, peaking on day 5 rather than day 15. Because abundant contaminating clonotypes from the bulk population could be contained in FACS-sorted repertoires, computational filtering was required. Because the study included only a couple of donors, the extent to which the findings can be generalized is limited.

Synthesis of TCR cDNA relied on 5'RACE template switching, a step that introduced a universal primer site along with unique molecular identifiers. Priming for cDNA synthesis came from both the TCR alpha and TCR beta constant segments. Library amplification involved two PCR steps, and the second step added sample barcodes and sequencing adapters. Libraries were sequenced on Illumina HiSeq 2500 (2x100 bp) or NovaSeq (2x150 bp). Per the source publication's procedure: Reads were demultiplexed and collapsed into UMI consensus sequences with MIGEC, and V(D)J alignment was performed with MiXCR. Using edgeR on replicate PBMC samples, clonotypes were called vaccine-responding if FDR was below 0.01 and the log2 fold change was above 5 up to day 15. Each bulk clonotype received a CD4 or CD8 identity based on whether the sequenced CD4 or CD8 repertoire contained that clonotype at higher abundance. TCRdb applied fastp at Q25 and MiXCR to the public reads, then kept only in-frame beta chains. Identical CDR3 protein sequences are pooled into one entry, listed with their most common genes and DNA. TCRdb, not the original authors, processed these V and J calls. The sample data list about 360,000 distinct CDR3 sequences, and approximately 5.7% of these were observed just once. The ten largest clones take up 15% of the sample.

In light of the paper, this sample's treatment or condition label describes: live attenuated yellow fever vaccine strain. Two biological replicates of bulk PBMCs were collected at each blood-draw timepoint. A standard Ficoll-Paque protocol was used to isolate PBMCs from peripheral blood. RNA was extracted with TriZol from bulk PBMCs, CD4 and CD8 fractions, and dextramer-positive and dextramer-negative fractions. The specimen was PBMCs, collected 5 days after the yellow fever booster vaccination. This receptor was obtained from a man aged 25-45 years who received the YFV17D yellow fever vaccine. The chain is assembled from TRBV7-2 and TRBJ2-5; the D gene could be TRBD1 or TRBD2, each one agreeing over 5 bases. Here is the DNA: TGTGCCAGCAGCTTGCAGGGAACTAGAGAGACCCAGTACTTC. Its protein reads: CASSLQGTRETQYF.